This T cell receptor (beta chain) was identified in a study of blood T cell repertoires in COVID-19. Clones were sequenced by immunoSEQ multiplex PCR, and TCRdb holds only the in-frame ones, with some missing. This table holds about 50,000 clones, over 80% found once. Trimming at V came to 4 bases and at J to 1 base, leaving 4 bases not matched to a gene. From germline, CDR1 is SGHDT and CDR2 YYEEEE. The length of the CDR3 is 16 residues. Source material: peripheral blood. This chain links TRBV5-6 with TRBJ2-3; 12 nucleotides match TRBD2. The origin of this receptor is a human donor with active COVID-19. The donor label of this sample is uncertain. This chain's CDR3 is CASSLRTSGGTDTQYF. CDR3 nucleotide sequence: TGTGCCAGCAGCCTAAGGACTAGCGGGGGCACAGATACGCAGTATTTT.